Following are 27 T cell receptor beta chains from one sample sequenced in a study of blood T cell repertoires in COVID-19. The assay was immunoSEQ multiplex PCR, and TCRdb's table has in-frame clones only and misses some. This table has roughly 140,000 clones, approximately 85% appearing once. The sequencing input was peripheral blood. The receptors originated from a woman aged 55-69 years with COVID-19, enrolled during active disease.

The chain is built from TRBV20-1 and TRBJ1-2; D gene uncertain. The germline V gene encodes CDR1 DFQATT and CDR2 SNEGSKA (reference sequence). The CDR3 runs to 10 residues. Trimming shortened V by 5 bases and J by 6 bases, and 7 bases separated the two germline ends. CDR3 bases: TGCAGTGCTTCAGGTCATGGCTACACCTTC. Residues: CSASGHGYTF.

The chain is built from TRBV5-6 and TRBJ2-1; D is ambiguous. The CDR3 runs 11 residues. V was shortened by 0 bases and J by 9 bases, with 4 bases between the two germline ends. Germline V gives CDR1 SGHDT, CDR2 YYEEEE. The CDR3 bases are TGTGCCAGCAGCTTGGAGCCTGAGCAGTTCTTC. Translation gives CASSLEPEQFF. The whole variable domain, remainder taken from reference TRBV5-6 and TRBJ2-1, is DAGVTQSPTHLIKTRGQQVTLRCSPKSGHDTVSWYQQALGQGPQFIFQYYEEEERQRGNFPDRFSGHQFPNYSSELNVNALLLGDSALYLCASSLEPEQFFGPGTRLTVL.

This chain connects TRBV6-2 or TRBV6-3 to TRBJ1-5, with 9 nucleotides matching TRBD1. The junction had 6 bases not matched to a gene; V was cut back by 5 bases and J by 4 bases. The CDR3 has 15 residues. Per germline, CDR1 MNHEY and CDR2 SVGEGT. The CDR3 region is CASSRDREVNQPQHF. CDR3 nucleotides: TGTGCCAGCAGTCGGGACAGGGAGGTGAATCAGCCCCAGCATTTT.

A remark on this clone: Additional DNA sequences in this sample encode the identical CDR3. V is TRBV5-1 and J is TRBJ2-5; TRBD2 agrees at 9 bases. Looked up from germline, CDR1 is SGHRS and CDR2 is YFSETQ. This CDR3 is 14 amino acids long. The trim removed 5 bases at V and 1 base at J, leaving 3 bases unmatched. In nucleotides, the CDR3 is TGCGCCAGCAGTGGGCGGGGGGGCCAAGAGACCCAGTACTTC. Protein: CASSGRGGQETQYF.

The CDR3 reads CASSQTGGDKAQYF. Here the CDR3 DNA reads TGCGCCAGCAGCCAAACGGGGGGCGATAAAGCGCAGTATTTT. The chain recombines TRBV4-1 with TRBJ2-3; perhaps TRBD2 as D (7 bases). The CDR3 covers 14 residues. Looked up from germline, CDR1 is MGHRA and CDR2 is YSYEKL. With 2 bases removed from V and 10 bases from J, the gap between germline ends came to 16 bases.

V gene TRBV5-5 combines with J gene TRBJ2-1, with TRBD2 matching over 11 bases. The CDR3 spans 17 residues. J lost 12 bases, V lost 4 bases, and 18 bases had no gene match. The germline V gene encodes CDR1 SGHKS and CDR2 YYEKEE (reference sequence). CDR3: CASSPVGLAGGPVGQFF. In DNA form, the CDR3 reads TGTGCCAGCAGCCCTGTAGGTCTAGCGGGGGGCCCTGTCGGGCAGTTCTTC.

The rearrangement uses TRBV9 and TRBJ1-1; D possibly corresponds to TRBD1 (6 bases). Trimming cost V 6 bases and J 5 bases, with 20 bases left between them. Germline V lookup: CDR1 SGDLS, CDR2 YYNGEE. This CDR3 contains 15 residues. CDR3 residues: CASTVGGGSGTEAFF. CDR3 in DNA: TGTGCCAGCACCGTCGGGGGGGGCTCGGGGACTGAAGCTTTCTTT.

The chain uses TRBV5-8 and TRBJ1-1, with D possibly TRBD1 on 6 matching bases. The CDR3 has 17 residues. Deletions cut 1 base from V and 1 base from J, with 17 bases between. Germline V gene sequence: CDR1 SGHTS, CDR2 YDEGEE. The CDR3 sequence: CASSLIVPGAWNTEAFF. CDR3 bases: TGTGCCAGCAGCTTGATCGTACCAGGGGCCTGGAACACTGAAGCTTTCTTT.

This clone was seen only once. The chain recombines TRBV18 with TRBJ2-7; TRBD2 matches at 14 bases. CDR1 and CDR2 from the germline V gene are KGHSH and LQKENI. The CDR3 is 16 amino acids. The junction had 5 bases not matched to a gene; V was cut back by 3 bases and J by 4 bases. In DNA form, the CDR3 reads TGTGCCAGCTCACCCCTCGGACTAGCGGGGGGATACGAGCAGTACTTC. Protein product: CASSPLGLAGGYEQYF.

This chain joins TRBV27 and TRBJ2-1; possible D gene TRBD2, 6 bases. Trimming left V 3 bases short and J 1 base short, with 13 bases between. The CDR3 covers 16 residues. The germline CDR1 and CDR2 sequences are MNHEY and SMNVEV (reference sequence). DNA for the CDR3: TGTGCCAGCAGTTTTATCGGGGGTAGGTCCTACAATGAGCAGTTCTTC. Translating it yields CASSFIGGRSYNEQFF.

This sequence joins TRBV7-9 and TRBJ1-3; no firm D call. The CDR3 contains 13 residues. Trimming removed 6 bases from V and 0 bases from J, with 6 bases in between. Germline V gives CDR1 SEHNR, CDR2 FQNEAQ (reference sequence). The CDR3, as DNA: TGTGCCAGCAGACATTACTCTGGAAACACCATATATTTT. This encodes CASRHYSGNTIYF.

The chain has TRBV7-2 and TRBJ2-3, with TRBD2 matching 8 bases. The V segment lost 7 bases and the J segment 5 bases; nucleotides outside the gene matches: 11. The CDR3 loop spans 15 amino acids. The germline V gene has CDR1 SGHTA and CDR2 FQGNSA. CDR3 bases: TGTGCCAGCAACCTCGGGACTAGTCCAGGAGATACGCAGTATTTT. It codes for CASNLGTSPGDTQYF.

DNA of the CDR3: TGTGCCAGCAGCTTAGTGGGGGCTCCGTTGGGGGGAAACACCATATATTTT. This translates into CASSLVGAPLGGNTIYF. This chain connects TRBV7-8 to TRBJ1-3, with a possible D match to TRBD1 (6 bases). V was trimmed by 1 base and J by 4 bases, leaving 17 bases between them. CDR1 and CDR2 from the germline V gene are SGHVS and FQNEAQ. The CDR3 loop spans 17 amino acids.

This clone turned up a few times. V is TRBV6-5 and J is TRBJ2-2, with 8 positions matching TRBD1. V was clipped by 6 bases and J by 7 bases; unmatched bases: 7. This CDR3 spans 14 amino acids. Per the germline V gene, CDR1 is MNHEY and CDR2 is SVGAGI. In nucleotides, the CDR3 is TGTGCCAGCAGCTTTGGACAGGGTGACGGGGAGCTGTTTTTT. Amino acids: CASSFGQGDGELFF.

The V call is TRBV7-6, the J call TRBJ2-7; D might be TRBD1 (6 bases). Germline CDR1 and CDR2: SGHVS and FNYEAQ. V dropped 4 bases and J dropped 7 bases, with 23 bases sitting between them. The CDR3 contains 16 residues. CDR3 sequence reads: CASSSSSGTLTGEQYF. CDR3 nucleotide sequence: TGTGCCAGCAGCTCCTCGTCCGGGACCCTGACAGGAGAGCAGTACTTC.

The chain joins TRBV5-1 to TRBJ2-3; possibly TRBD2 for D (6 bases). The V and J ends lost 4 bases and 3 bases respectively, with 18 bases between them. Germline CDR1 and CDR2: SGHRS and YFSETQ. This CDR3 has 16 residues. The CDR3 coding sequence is TGCGCCAGCAGCCCCGGGACTTCGTGGCGTACAGATACGCAGTATTTT. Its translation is CASSPGTSWRTDTQYF.

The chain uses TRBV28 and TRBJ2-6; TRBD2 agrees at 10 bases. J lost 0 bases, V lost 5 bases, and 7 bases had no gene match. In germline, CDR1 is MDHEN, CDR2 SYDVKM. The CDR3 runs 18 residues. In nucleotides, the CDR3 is TGTGCCAGCAGTCTCGGACTAGCGGTGGCCTCTGGGGCCAACGTCCTGACTTTC. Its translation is CASSLGLAVASGANVLTF.

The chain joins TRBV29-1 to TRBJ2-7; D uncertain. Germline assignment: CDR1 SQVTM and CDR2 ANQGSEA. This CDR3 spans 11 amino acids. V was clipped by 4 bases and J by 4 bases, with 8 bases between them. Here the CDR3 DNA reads TGCAGCGTTGGGAACAGTTACGAGCAGTACTTC. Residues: CSVGNSYEQYF.

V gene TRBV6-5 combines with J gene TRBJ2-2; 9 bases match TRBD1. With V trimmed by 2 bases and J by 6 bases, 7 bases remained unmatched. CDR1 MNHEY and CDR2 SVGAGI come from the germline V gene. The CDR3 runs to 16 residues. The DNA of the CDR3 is TGTGCCAGCAGTTACATTGACAGGGGGACCGCCGGGGAGCTGTTTTTT. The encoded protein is CASSYIDRGTAGELFF.

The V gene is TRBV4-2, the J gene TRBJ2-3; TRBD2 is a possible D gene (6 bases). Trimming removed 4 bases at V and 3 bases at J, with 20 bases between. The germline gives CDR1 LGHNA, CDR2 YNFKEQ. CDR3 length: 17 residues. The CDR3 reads CASSRERLVSRTDTQYF. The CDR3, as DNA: TGTGCCAGCAGCCGTGAGCGACTAGTTTCCAGGACAGATACGCAGTATTTT.

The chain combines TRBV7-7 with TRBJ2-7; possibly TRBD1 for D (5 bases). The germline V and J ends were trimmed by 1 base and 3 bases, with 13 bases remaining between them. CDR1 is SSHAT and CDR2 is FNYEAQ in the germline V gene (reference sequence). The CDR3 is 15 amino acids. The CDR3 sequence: CASSLGPGPSYEQYF. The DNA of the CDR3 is TGTGCCAGCAGCTTAGGGCCAGGGCCGAGCTACGAGCAGTACTTC.

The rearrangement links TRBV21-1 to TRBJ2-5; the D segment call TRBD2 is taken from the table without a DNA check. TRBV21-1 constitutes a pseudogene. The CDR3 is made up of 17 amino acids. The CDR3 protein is CASSKLAGGPKEETQYF. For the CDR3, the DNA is TGTGCCAGCAGCAAACTAGCGGGGGGGCCGAAGGAAGAGACCCAGTACTTC.

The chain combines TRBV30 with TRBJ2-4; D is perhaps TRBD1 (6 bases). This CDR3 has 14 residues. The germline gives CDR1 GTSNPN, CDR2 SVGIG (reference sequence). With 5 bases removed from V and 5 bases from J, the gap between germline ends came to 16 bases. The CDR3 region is CAWARLQGENIQYF. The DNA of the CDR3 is TGTGCCTGGGCCCGCCTACAGGGAGAAAACATTCAGTACTTC.

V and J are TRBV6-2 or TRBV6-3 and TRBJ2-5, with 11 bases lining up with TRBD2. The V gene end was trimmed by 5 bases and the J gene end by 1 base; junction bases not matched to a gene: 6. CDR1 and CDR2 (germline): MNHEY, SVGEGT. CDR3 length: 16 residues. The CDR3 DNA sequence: TGTGCCAGCAGTCTCTGGACTAGCGGGTTCCAAGAGACCCAGTACTTC. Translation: CASSLWTSGFQETQYF.

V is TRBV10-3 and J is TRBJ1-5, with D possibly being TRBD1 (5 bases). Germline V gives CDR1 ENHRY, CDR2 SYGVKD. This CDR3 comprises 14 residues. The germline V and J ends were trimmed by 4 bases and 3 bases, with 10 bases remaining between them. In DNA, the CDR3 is TGTGCCATCAGTGGACAGATTCACAATCAGCCCCAGCATTTT. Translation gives CAISGQIHNQPQHF.

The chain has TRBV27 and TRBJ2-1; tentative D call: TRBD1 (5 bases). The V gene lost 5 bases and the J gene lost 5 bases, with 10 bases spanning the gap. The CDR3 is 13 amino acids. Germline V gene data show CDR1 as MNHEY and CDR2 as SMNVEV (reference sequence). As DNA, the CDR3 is TGTGCCAGCAGTCAGGGCTTGAACAATGAGCAGTTCTTC. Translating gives CASSQGLNNEQFF.

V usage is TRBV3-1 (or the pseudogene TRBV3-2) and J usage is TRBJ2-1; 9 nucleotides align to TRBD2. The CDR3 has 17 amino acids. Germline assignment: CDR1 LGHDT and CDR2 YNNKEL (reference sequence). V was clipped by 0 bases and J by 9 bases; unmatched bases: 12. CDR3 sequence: CASSQETAGGPFVEQFF. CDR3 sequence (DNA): TGTGCCAGCAGCCAAGAAACGGCGGGGGGGCCATTCGTTGAGCAGTTCTTC.